The 5 T cell receptor beta chains given below trace back to one sample, sequenced in a study of control samples from healthy donors and cancer patients. Using immunoSEQ multiplex PCR, the repertoire was profiled, and TCRdb retains in-frame clones only, with some absent. This table has about 130,000 clones, 90% appearing once. The sample consisted of blood. The source of these receptors is a young man in good health.

This chain uses TRBV19 with TRBJ2-3; D is tentatively TRBD1 or TRBD2 (5 bases each). The CDR3 covers 15 residues. The germline gives CDR1 LNHDA, CDR2 SQIVND (reference sequence). Trimming took off 1 base at V and 2 bases at J, with 10 bases between the two ends. CDR3 sequence (DNA): TGTGCCAGTAGTATAGCCAGGGAGATCACAGATACGCAGTATTTT. Protein product: CASSIAREITDTQYF.

This clone showed up just once. V usage is TRBV7-2 and J usage is TRBJ2-3, with a possible D match to TRBD2 (6 bases). Per germline, CDR1 SGHTA and CDR2 FQGNSA. This CDR3 contains 13 residues. Trimming removed 11 bases from V and 2 bases from J, with 14 bases in between. The CDR3 loop reads CAAGSRITDTQYF. The CDR3 DNA reads as TGTGCCGCCGGGAGTCGTATCACAGATACGCAGTATTTT.

The V and J genes are TRBV29-1 and TRBJ2-7; D might be TRBD1 (5 bases). Germline assignment: CDR1 SQVTM and CDR2 ANQGSEA. The CDR3 totals 12 residues. Deletions cut 3 bases from V and 5 bases from J, with 11 bases between. CDR3 region: CSVDQGKDEQYV. The CDR3 region has the DNA TGCAGCGTTGACCAGGGTAAGGACGAGCAGTACGTC.

This chain uses TRBV2 with TRBJ2-1; 9 bases match TRBD2. CDR3 length: 14 residues. Germline CDR1 SNHLY, CDR2 FYNNEI. The CDR3 region has the DNA TGTGCTGTACCCGGGACTAGCCCCTACAATGAGCAGTTCTTC. Translated: CAVPGTSPYNEQFF.

The J gene is TRBJ1-6, the V gene TRBV2, with a possible D match to TRBD1 (5 bases). Germline CDR1 reads SNHLY; CDR2 reads FYNNEI. Deletions cut 10 bases from V and 4 bases from J, with 11 bases between. CDR3 size: 13 residues. CDR3 coding DNA: TGTGCCAATAAAAGGGGTTATAATTCACCCCTCCACTTT. Translated, it gives CANKRGYNSPLHF.